Below, 18 T cell receptor beta chains from the same sample are listed, as sequenced in a study of T cells in localized non-small cell lung cancer. Here immunoSEQ multiplex PCR was the method, and the copy in TCRdb shows in-frame clones only, minus some. This sample has about 30,000 clones, with 70% to 90% found just once. The source was peripheral blood, collected before any cancer treatment. Source of these receptors: a female donor of 60 years or more with stage I lung adenocarcinoma.

The rearrangement uses TRBV10-3 and TRBJ2-3; no reliable D call. Germline CDR1 and CDR2: ENHRY and SYGVKD. The CDR3 is 15 amino acids. Trimming left V 3 bases short and J 0 bases short, with 10 bases between. The DNA of the CDR3 is TGTGCCATCAGTGATAGGGTAAACAGCACAGATACGCAGTATTTT. This encodes CAISDRVNSTDTQYF.

The rearrangement uses TRBV11-3 and TRBJ2-1, with D tentatively TRBD1 (5 bases). The CDR3 covers 14 residues. Germline V lookup: CDR1 SGHNT, CDR2 YENEEA. Between the trimmed V and J ends, which lost 2 bases and 4 bases, there was a span of 9 bases. CDR3: CASSLTGVYNEQFF. The CDR3 DNA follows: TGTGCCAGCAGCTTAACAGGTGTGTACAATGAGCAGTTCTTC.

This clone appeared a few times. This chain joins TRBV6-5 and TRBJ2-7, with D uncertain. Trimming cost V 2 bases and J 2 bases, with 10 bases left between them. The V gene's germline CDR1 is MNHEY and CDR2 SVGAGI. The length of the CDR3 is 14 residues. Here the CDR3 reads CASSYQVGTYEQYF. The CDR3 coding sequence is TGTGCCAGCAGTTACCAGGTCGGAACCTACGAGCAGTACTTC.

Turning to this clone: Other DNA sequences in this specimen translate into the identical CDR3. In nucleotides, the CDR3 is TGTGCCAGCAGTGAATGGACAGGGTCCTACGAGCAGTACTTC. Its translation: CASSEWTGSYEQYF. The chain has TRBV6-1 and TRBJ2-7; 8 bases align to TRBD1. J was trimmed by 1 base and V by 2 bases; bases with no gene match: 1. CDR3 size: 14 residues. In germline, CDR1 is MNHNS, CDR2 SASEGT.

To note about this clone: Germline is not matched at one junction end, which may reflect a read error. This chain links TRBV5-3 with TRBJ2-7, with TRBD1 identical over 10 bases. TRBV5-3 is an ORF, with its function uncertain. CDR3 length equals 15 residues. The DNA for the CDR3 is TGTGCCAGCAGCTTTCGGACAGGGGGGTCCTACGAGCAGTACTTC. This encodes CASSFRTGGSYEQYF.

J is TRBJ1-1 and V is TRBV18, with a tentative D call TRBD1 (5 bases). Germline V CDR1 and CDR2: KGHSH, LQKENI. The CDR3 has 12 amino acids. With 7 bases removed from V and 6 bases from J, the gap between germline ends came to 12 bases. CDR3 coding DNA: TGTGCCAGCTACCAGGGTGGGGCTGAAGCTTTCTTT. It yields the protein CASYQGGAEAFF.

The chain combines TRBV19 with TRBJ2-7; D gene uncertain. The CDR3 consists of 14 residues. Germline V gives CDR1 LNHDA, CDR2 SQIVND (reference sequence). V was shortened by 5 bases and J by 3 bases, with 14 bases between the two germline ends. CDR3 in DNA: TGTGCCAGTAGTCCCCGGACGGTGGACTACGAGCAGTACTTC. Translating gives CASSPRTVDYEQYF.

The rearrangement links TRBV7-9 to TRBJ2-2; a possible D gene is TRBD2 (6 bases). The CDR3 consists of 17 residues. Germline lookup yields CDR1 SEHNR and CDR2 FQNEAQ (reference sequence). Trimming cost V 5 bases and J 0 bases, with 16 bases left between them. This chain's CDR3 is CASSPYLVAANTGELFF. CDR3 nucleotides: TGTGCCAGCAGCCCATACCTGGTAGCGGCGAACACCGGGGAGCTGTTTTTT.

CDR3: CASSLEGYGDNEQFF. The DNA for the CDR3 is TGTGCCAGCAGCTTGGAGGGATACGGCGACAATGAGCAGTTCTTC. V gene TRBV11-3 combines with J gene TRBJ2-1, with D perhaps TRBD2 (6 bases). CDR1 is SGHNT and CDR2 is YENEEA in the germline V gene. The length of the CDR3 is 15 residues. The V gene lost 3 bases and the J gene lost 5 bases, with 14 bases spanning the gap.

The chain joins TRBV6-1 to TRBJ1-3; tentative D call: TRBD1 (6 bases). Germline V gene sequence: CDR1 MNHNS, CDR2 SASEGT. The CDR3 totals 17 residues. Trimming pared 4 bases from V and 8 bases from J, leaving 24 bases between. CDR3: CASSGSSRGAGGDTIYF. CDR3 sequence (DNA): TGTGCCAGCAGTGGATCTTCGCGGGGGGCCGGAGGGGACACCATATATTTT.

In nucleotides, the CDR3 is TGTGCCAGCCGGCGCGGGGGCTACGAGCAGTACTTC. This gives the protein CASRRGGYEQYF. This chain uses TRBV11-2 with TRBJ2-7; 7 positions match TRBD2. The CDR3 sequence is 12 residues long. In germline, CDR1 is SGHAT, CDR2 FQNNGV. With 8 bases clipped from V and 3 bases from J, the junction kept 4 bases outside the gene matches. Using reference TRBV11-2 and TRBJ2-7 for the parts outside the CDR3, the full variable domain is EAGVAQSPRYKIIEKRQSVAFWCNPISGHATLYWYQQILGQGPKLLIQFQNNGVVDDSQLPKDRFSAERLKGVDSTLKIQPAKLEDSAVYLCASRRGGYEQYFGPGTRLTVT.

V gene TRBV11-3 combines with J gene TRBJ2-1; maybe TRBD2 (7 bases). Trimming left V 5 bases short and J 9 bases short, with 11 bases between. The CDR3 sequence is 12 residues long. Germline loops: CDR1 SGHNT, CDR2 YENEEA. CDR3 coding DNA: TGTGCCAGCAGCCTCCGGGGGGCTGAGCAGTTCTTC. Protein: CASSLRGAEQFF.

This clone has just a few counts. This sequence joins TRBV9 and TRBJ2-7; D may be TRBD1 or TRBD2 (6 bases each). The CDR3 runs 15 residues. The V gene's germline CDR1 is SGDLS and CDR2 YYNGEE. The V and J ends lost 4 bases and 5 bases respectively, with 19 bases between them. In nucleotides, the CDR3 is TGTGCCAGCAGCTCCTTCTCGGGGGCGGGGCACGAGCAGTACTTC. It translates to CASSSFSGAGHEQYF.

V is TRBV29-1 and J is TRBJ2-7; 9 bases are shared with TRBD1. The CDR3 extends over 13 amino acids. V gave up 4 bases and J gave up 4 bases; unmatched junction bases: 5. The germline CDR1 and CDR2 sequences are SQVTM and ANQGSEA. CDR3 sequence reads: CSVAGTGTYEQYF. The DNA of the CDR3 is TGCAGCGTTGCAGGGACAGGGACGTACGAGCAGTACTTC.

The chain uses TRBV7-7 and TRBJ2-1; D remains unclear. The CDR3 runs 13 residues. The V end was cut by 2 bases, the J end by 7 bases, with 9 bases between. Germline loops: CDR1 SSHAT, CDR2 FNYEAQ (reference sequence). CDR3 nucleotides: TGTGCCAGCAGCTTATTTGGATCGAATGAGCAGTTCTTC. Its translation is CASSLFGSNEQFF.

In its sample, this clone was seen once. The chain uses TRBV5-1 and TRBJ2-5, with 9 bases matching TRBD2. Germline V CDR1 and CDR2: SGHRS, YFSETQ. The junction had 7 bases not matched to a gene; V was cut back by 4 bases and J by 0 bases. The CDR3 spans 16 residues. CDR3 bases: TGCGCCAGCAGCAGGGCCACTAGCGGGTACCAAGAGACCCAGTACTTC. Translation: CASSRATSGYQETQYF.

This clone has only a few counts. The V call is TRBV7-2, the J call TRBJ1-4, with 8 bases lining up with TRBD1. V lost 3 bases, J lost 6 bases, and 0 bases stayed unmatched. CDR1 and CDR2 (germline): SGHTA, FQGNSA. CDR3 length equals 13 residues. CDR3 amino acids: CASSLTGDEKLFF. Written as DNA, the CDR3 is TGTGCCAGCAGCTTGACAGGGGATGAAAAACTGTTTTTT.

The genes are TRBV7-3 and TRBJ2-1; the match to TRBD2 covers 9 bases. The CDR3 runs 17 residues. Germline loops: CDR1 SGHTA, CDR2 FQGTGA. V was clipped by 4 bases and J by 7 bases; unmatched bases: 14. The DNA of the CDR3 is TGTGCCAGCAGCTCTGCGACTAGCGGATCTACTGGGAATGAGCAGTTCTTC. This sequence encodes CASSSATSGSTGNEQFF.